These 9 T cell receptor beta chains share one sample of origin, sequenced in a study of CD8+ T cells in alopecia areata. cDNA serving as the sequencing template came from extracted, reverse transcribed RNA. The table came from immunoSEQ multiplex PCR; TCRdb's copy has only in-frame clones and leaves some out. The profile shows 200,000 or so clones, 30% to 40% of them singletons. Noted treatment: oral pan-JAK inhibitor, 5-10 mg twice daily. The sequencing here drew on CD4+ T cells sorted from blood, taken at approximately week 31, from a patient treated with tofacitinib. Receptors originate from a human donor with alopecia areata.

This rearrangement joins TRBV9 to TRBJ2-5; unclear D gene. The CDR3 totals 14 residues. Trimming pared 0 bases from V and 2 bases from J, leaving 8 bases between. Germline V gene data show CDR1 as SGDLS and CDR2 as YYNGEE. CDR3 coding DNA: TGTGCCAGCAGCGTAGGTGGTCATCAAGAGACCCAGTACTTC. Its translation: CASSVGGHQETQYF.

This clone was observed a few times. The chain combines TRBV15 with TRBJ1-1; D might be TRBD1 (5 bases). Trimming removed 3 bases from V and 3 bases from J, with 11 bases in between. Germline lookup yields CDR1 LNHNV and CDR2 YYDKDF (reference sequence). This CDR3 region has 14 residues. CDR3 sequence reads: CATSRKRGYTEAFF. The CDR3 nucleotides are TGTGCCACCAGCAGGAAGAGGGGTTACACTGAAGCTTTCTTT.

This clone has only a few counts. V usage is TRBV5-6 and J usage is TRBJ1-2; no firm D call. This CDR3 has 14 residues. Germline values: CDR1 SGHDT, CDR2 YYEEEE. V shed 4 bases and J shed 4 bases, with 14 bases lying between them. CDR3 amino acids: CASSPTGVLYGYTF. Here the CDR3 DNA reads TGTGCCAGCAGCCCAACCGGGGTCCTCTATGGCTACACCTTC.

The V call is TRBV28, the J call TRBJ2-7; D is undetermined. The CDR3 length is 12 residues. Trimming removed 4 bases from V and 3 bases from J, with 7 bases in between. Germline-derived CDR1 and CDR2 are MDHEN and SYDVKM. CDR3 DNA sequence: TGTGCCAGCAGTTATGGTAGCTACGAGCAGTACTTC. It is translated as CASSYGSYEQYF.

This clone was seen many times. This chain links TRBV7-9 with TRBJ2-3, with 9 bases identical to TRBD2. The germline V gene encodes CDR1 SEHNR and CDR2 FQNEAQ (reference sequence). This CDR3 has 16 amino acids. J gave up 5 bases and V 5 bases, and 11 bases lay outside the gene matches. Here the CDR3 reads CASSPIAGVHGDTQYF. In DNA, the CDR3 is TGTGCCAGCAGCCCGATAGCGGGAGTGCATGGAGATACGCAGTATTTT.

This clone came up once. The chain uses TRBV5-1 and TRBJ2-4, with no clear D. CDR3 size: 16 residues. Germline V lookup: CDR1 SGHRS, CDR2 YFSETQ. The germline V and J ends were trimmed by 2 bases and 0 bases, with 12 bases remaining between them. The CDR3 coding sequence is TGCGCCAGCAGCTTAGGAGCTTCCATAGCCAAAAACATTCAGTACTTC. Protein: CASSLGASIAKNIQYF.

V is TRBV6-1 and J is TRBJ2-2, with 7 bases that match TRBD2. The germline CDR1 and CDR2 sequences are MNHNS and SASEGT. There are 13 residues in the CDR3. J lost 4 bases, V lost 6 bases, and 2 bases had no gene match. The CDR3 region has the DNA TGTGCCAGCAGATGGGGGGGCACCGGGGAGCTGTTTTTT. It yields the protein CASRWGGTGELFF.

This clone has just one count. This chain joins TRBV6-1 and TRBJ2-1; TRBD1 aligns across 7 bases. CDR1 and CDR2 (germline): MNHNS, SASEGT. This CDR3 has 12 amino acids. Trimming cost V 5 bases and J 8 bases; bases outside gene matches: 3. The CDR3 nucleotides are TGTGCCAGCAGTCCCCAGGGGGATGAGCAGTTCTTC. Translation: CASSPQGDEQFF.

V and J are TRBV5-1 and TRBJ2-1, with D perhaps being TRBD1 or TRBD2 (6 bases each). The CDR3 sequence is 14 residues long. Germline loops: CDR1 SGHRS, CDR2 YFSETQ. Trimming took off 4 bases at V and 0 bases at J, with 8 bases between the two ends. The CDR3 nucleotides read TGCGCCAGCAGCGGGGGGCGCTCCTACAATGAGCAGTTCTTC. Residues: CASSGGRSYNEQFF.